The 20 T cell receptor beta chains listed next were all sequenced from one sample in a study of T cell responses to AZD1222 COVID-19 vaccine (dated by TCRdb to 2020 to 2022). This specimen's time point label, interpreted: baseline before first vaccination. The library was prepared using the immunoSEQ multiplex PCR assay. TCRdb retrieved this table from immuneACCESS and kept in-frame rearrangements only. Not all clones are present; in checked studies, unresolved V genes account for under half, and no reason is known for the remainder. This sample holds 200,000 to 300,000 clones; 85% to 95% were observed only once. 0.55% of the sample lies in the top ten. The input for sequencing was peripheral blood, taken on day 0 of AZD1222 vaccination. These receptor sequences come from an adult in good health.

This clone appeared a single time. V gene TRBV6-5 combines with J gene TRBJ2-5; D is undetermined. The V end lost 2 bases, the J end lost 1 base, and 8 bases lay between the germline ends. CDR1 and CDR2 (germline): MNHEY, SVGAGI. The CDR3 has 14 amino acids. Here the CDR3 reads CASSYRAFQETQYF. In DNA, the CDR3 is TGTGCCAGCAGTTACCGGGCCTTCCAAGAGACCCAGTACTTC.

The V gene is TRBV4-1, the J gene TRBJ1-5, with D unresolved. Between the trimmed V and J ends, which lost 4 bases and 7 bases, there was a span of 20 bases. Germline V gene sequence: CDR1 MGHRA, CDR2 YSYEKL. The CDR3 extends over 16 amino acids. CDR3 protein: CASSPYPQAPLQPQHF. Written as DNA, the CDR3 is TGCGCCAGCAGCCCCTATCCCCAAGCCCCCCTACAGCCCCAGCATTTT.

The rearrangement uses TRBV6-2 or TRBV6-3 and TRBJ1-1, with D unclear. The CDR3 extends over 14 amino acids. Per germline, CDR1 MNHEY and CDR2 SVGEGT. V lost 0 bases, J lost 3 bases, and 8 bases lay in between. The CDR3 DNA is TGTGCCAGCAGTTACTCGAGAACTTACACTGAAGCTTTCTTT. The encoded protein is CASSYSRTYTEAFF.

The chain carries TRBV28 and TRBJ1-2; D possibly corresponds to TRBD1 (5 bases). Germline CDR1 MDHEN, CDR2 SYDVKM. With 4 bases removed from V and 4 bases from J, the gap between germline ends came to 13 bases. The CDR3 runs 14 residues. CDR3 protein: CASSWGGGVYGYTF. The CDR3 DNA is TGTGCCAGCAGTTGGGGCGGTGGAGTCTATGGCTACACCTTC.

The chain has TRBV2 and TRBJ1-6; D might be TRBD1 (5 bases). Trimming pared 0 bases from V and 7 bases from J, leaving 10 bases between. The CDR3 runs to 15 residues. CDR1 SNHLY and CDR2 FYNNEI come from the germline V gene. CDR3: CASSEALGGNSPLHF. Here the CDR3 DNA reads TGTGCCAGCAGTGAAGCGCTTGGGGGGAATTCACCCCTCCACTTT.

The CDR3: CASSIPGYEQYF. The DNA of the CDR3 is TGTGCCAGTAGTATCCCCGGCTACGAGCAGTACTTC. This chain links TRBV19 with TRBJ2-7; no reliable D call. The length of the CDR3 is 12 residues. CDR1 and CDR2 (germline): LNHDA, SQIVND (reference sequence). V was clipped by 3 bases and J by 3 bases, with 6 bases between them. Filled out from reference TRBV19 and TRBJ2-7, the complete variable domain reads DGGITQSPKYLFRKEGQNVTLSCEQNLNHDAMYWYRQDPGQGLRLIYYSQIVNDFQKGDIAEGYSVSREKKESFPLTVTSAQKNPTAFYLCASSIPGYEQYFGPGTRLTVT.

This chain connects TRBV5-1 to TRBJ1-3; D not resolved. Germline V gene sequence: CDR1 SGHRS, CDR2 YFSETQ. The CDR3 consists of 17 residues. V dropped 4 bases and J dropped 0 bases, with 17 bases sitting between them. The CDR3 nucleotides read TGCGCCAGCAGCCCCCTTTTCTCGGGGAGCTCTGGAAACACCATATATTTT. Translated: CASSPLFSGSSGNTIYF.

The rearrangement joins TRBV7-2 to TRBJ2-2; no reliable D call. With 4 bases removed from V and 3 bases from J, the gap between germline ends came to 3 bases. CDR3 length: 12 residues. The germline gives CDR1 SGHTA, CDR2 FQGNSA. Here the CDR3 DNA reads TGTGCCAGCAGCTGGTACACCGGGGAGCTGTTTTTT. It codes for CASSWYTGELFF.

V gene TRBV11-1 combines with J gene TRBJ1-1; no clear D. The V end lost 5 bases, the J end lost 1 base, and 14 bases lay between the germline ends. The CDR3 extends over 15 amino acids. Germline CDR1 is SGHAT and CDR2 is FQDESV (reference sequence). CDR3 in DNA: TGTGCCAGCAGCCTGTGGGGTGTGGGGAACACTGAAGCTTTCTTT. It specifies CASSLWGVGNTEAFF.

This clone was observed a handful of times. This CDR3 is CASSLGTGGEGELFF. In DNA, the CDR3 is TGTGCCAGCAGCTTAGGGACAGGGGGCGAGGGGGAGCTGTTTTTT. The chain joins TRBV7-3 to TRBJ2-2, with 12 bases identical to TRBD1. The V segment lost 2 bases and the J segment 8 bases; nucleotides outside the gene matches: 3. The germline V gene encodes CDR1 SGHTA and CDR2 FQGTGA. CDR3 size: 15 residues.

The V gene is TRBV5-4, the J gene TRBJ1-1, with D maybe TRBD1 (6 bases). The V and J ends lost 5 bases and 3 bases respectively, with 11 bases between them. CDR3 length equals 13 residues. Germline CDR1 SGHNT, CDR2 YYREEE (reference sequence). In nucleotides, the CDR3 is TGTGCCAGCAGGTCGGGGGCCTACACTGAAGCTTTCTTT. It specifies CASRSGAYTEAFF.

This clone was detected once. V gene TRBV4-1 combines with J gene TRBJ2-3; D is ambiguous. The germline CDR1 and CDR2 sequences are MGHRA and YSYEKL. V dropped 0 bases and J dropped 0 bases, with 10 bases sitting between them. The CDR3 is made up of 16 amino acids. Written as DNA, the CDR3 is TGCGCCAGCAGCCAAGATTGGTCGTCTAGCACAGATACGCAGTATTTT. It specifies CASSQDWSSSTDTQYF.

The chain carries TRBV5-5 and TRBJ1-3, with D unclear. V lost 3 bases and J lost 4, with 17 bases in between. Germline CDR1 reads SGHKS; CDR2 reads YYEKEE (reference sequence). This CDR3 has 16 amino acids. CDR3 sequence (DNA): TGTGCCAGCAGCTCCCCGGAACGCGAAAGGGGAAACACCATATATTTT. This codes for CASSSPERERGNTIYF.

CDR3 bases: TGTGCCAGCAGTTTAGGGCAGGGAAGCTATGGCTACACCTTC. Translated, it gives CASSLGQGSYGYTF. This chain joins TRBV28 and TRBJ1-2; tentatively, D is TRBD1 (5 bases). V lost 2 bases and J lost 4, with 11 bases in between. The germline gives CDR1 MDHEN, CDR2 SYDVKM. The CDR3 is 14 amino acids.

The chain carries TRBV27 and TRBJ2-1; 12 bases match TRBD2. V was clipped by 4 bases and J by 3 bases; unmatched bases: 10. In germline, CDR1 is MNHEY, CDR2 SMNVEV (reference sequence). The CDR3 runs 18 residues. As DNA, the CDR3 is TGTGCCAGCAGTTCAGAAACACTAGCGGGGGGCCACTACAATGAGCAGTTCTTC. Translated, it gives CASSSETLAGGHYNEQFF.

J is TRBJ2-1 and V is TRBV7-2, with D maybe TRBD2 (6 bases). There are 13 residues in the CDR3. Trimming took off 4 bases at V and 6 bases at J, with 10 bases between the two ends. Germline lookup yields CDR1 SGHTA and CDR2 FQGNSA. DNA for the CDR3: TGTGCCAGCAGCTGGACTAAAGGCAATGAGCAGTTCTTC. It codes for CASSWTKGNEQFF.

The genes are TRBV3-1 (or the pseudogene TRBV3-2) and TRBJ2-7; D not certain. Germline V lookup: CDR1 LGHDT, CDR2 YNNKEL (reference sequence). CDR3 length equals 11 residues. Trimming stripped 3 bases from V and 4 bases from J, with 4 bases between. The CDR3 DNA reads TGTGCCAGCAGCCATGCTTACGAGCAGTACTTC. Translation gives CASSHAYEQYF.

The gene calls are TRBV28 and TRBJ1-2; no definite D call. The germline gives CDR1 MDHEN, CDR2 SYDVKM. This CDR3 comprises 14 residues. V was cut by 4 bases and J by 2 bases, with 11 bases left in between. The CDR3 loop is CASSSVGRNYGYTF. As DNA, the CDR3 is TGTGCCAGCAGTTCCGTGGGAAGGAACTATGGCTACACCTTC.

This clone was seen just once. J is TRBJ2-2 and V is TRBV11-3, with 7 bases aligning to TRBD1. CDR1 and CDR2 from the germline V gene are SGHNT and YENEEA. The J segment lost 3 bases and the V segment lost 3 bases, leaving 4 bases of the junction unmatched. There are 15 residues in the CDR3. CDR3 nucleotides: TGTGCCAGCAGCTTGGAAGGGGGCGACACCGGGGAGCTGTTTTTT. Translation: CASSLEGGDTGELFF.

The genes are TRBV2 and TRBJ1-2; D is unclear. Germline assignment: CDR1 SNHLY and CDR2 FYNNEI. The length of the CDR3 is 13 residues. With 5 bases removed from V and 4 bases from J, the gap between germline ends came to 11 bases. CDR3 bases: TGTGCCAGCAGTCCGAGTGGGCCCTATGGCTACACCTTC. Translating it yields CASSPSGPYGYTF.